This TCR beta chain was retrieved from a study of blood T cells in healthy people across ages. Study observations and caveats: Fewer expanded clones and more diversity marked long-lived versus aged donors.

A J-beta primer mix and a sample-barcoded 5' primer were used in a second PCR of roughly 6 to 11 cycles. A single record per CDR3 protein comes from TCRdb applying MiXCR to the 5' RACE reads. The sample has 1.8 million or so distinct CDR3 sequences, 30% to 40% seen once. Total RNA extracted from each sample amounted to at least 5 micrograms. Comment on this clonotype: The antigen remains undetermined.

CDR3 length: 15 amino acids. Trimming pared 1 base from V and 4 bases from J, leaving 12 bases between. Germline V gene sequence: CDR1 SGHTA, CDR2 FQGNSA. The rearrangement links TRBV7-2 to TRBJ2-3; D is ambiguous. This TCR derives from a human donor in good health. The specimen was blood. CDR3 region: CASSLDGSRADTQYF. For the CDR3, the DNA is TGTGCCAGCAGCTTAGACGGGTCTAGGGCAGATACGCAGTATTTT.